Each of the 18 T cell receptor beta chains below was sequenced from the same sample in a study of T-cell memory formation after mild COVID-19. From the 5' RACE reads, TCRdb called clonotypes with MiXCR, one entry per CDR3 protein. The data contain 400,000 to 500,000 distinct CDR3 sequences, about 20% of them singletons. The sequencing input was PBMCs or a T cell subset sorted from them (not recorded which). The receptors here all came from an adult woman who had mild COVID-19 (a few samples of this study predate the infection). Cell type and time point are not known.

The rearrangement uses TRBV12-3 or TRBV12-4 and TRBJ2-1; possibly TRBD1 for D (5 bases). Trimming stripped 7 bases from V and 5 bases from J, with 18 bases between. The CDR3 has 15 residues. In DNA, the CDR3 is TGTGCCAGCACCCAGACAGCGCAGCGTGACAATGAGCAGTTCTTC. Its protein is CASTQTAQRDNEQFF.

V is TRBV12-3 or TRBV12-4 and J is TRBJ1-1; D is unresolved. The CDR3 is made up of 12 amino acids. V lost 5 bases and J lost 9, with 13 bases in between. The CDR3 sequence is CASSHQPDQAFF. The CDR3 DNA reads as TGTGCCAGCAGTCACCAACCGGACCAAGCTTTCTTT.

This clonotype has a handful of counts. This chain joins TRBV24-1 and TRBJ2-1; 10 bases line up with TRBD1. Trimming at V came to 4 bases and at J to 2 bases, leaving 7 bases not matched to a gene. This CDR3 contains 17 residues. Germline loops: CDR1 KGHDR, CDR2 SFDVKD. The CDR3 DNA reads as TGTGCCACCAGTGAACCTTTGGGGACAGGGGCCTACAATGAGCAGTTCTTC. Its translation: CATSEPLGTGAYNEQFF.

This chain uses TRBV5-1 with TRBJ2-4, with TRBD1 matching over 8 bases. This CDR3 comprises 14 residues. V shed 6 bases and J 9 bases; nucleotides not matched to a gene: 11. Germline CDR1 reads SGHRS; CDR2 reads YFSETQ. In nucleotides, the CDR3 is TGCGCCAGCAAGCCCACTTGGACAGGGCCCATTCAGTACTTC. This translates into CASKPTWTGPIQYF. The full variable domain, completed using reference TRBV5-1 and TRBJ2-4, is KAGVTQTPRYLIKTRGQQVTLSCSPISGHRSVSWYQQTPGQGLQFLFEYFSETQRNKGNFPGRFSGRQFSNSRSEMNVSTLELGDSALYLCASKPTWTGPIQYFGAGTRLSVL.

This clonotype has a handful of counts. V is TRBV29-1 and J is TRBJ2-1; 7 bases map to TRBD2. V lost 6 bases and J lost 4; bases outside the gene matches: 12. The CDR3 loop spans 15 amino acids. Per the germline V gene, CDR1 is SQVTM and CDR2 is ANQGSEA. CDR3 amino acids: CSVGGEGQIYNEQFF. The CDR3, as DNA: TGCAGCGTGGGGGGGGAGGGCCAAATTTACAATGAGCAGTTCTTC.

This clonotype turned up a few times. The CDR3: CATSRAGWGNTEAFF. The CDR3 region has the DNA TGTGCCACCAGCAGAGCGGGGTGGGGGAACACTGAAGCTTTCTTT. V and J are TRBV15 and TRBJ1-1; D unresolved. Trimming took off 1 base at V and 1 base at J, with 10 bases between the two ends. This CDR3 is 15 amino acids long. Germline V gives CDR1 LNHNV, CDR2 YYDKDF (reference sequence).

This clonotype was picked up a small number of times. This chain uses TRBV7-9 with TRBJ1-2; D is possibly TRBD1 (6 bases). Germline values: CDR1 SEHNR, CDR2 FQNEAQ (reference sequence). Trimming cost V 5 bases and J 2 bases, with 12 bases left between them. The CDR3 runs to 14 residues. In DNA form, the CDR3 reads TGTGCCAGCAGCAAGGACAGTAGAAACTATGGCTACACCTTC. Amino acids: CASSKDSRNYGYTF. Complete variable domain (other parts from reference TRBV7-9 and TRBJ1-2): DTGVSQNPRHKITKRGQNVTFRCDPISEHNRLYWYRQTLGQGPEFLTYFQNEAQLEKSRLLSDRFSAERPKGSFSTLEIQRTEQGDSAMYLCASSKDSRNYGYTFGSGTRLTVV.

In DNA, the CDR3 is TGTGCCAGCAGCCGTAACCGGGCAGGGGACAATGAGCAGTTCTTC. Protein product: CASSRNRAGDNEQFF. The chain has TRBV7-6 and TRBJ2-1, with D maybe TRBD1 (6 bases). The V end was cut by 5 bases, the J end by 5 bases, with 16 bases between. Germline CDR1 reads SGHVS; CDR2 reads FNYEAQ. The CDR3 has 15 amino acids. The full variable domain, its missing parts supplied by reference TRBV7-6 and TRBJ2-1, is GAGVSQSPRYKVTKRGQDVALRCDPISGHVSLYWYRQALGQGPEFLTYFNYEAQQDKSGLPNDRFSAERPEGSISTLTIQRTEQRDSAMYRCASSRNRAGDNEQFFGPGTRLTVL.

This clonotype has just a few counts. The rearrangement links TRBV7-3 to TRBJ2-1, with TRBD2 matching over 7 bases. The CDR3 runs to 16 residues. The germline CDR1 and CDR2 sequences are SGHTA and FQGTGA. V dropped 2 bases and J dropped 6; count of bases not matched to a gene: 10. The CDR3 sequence: CASSLASRLAGNEQFF. DNA of the CDR3: TGTGCCAGCAGCTTAGCTAGCAGACTAGCTGGCAATGAGCAGTTCTTC.

This clonotype came up many times. The junction differs from germline at one of its ends, possibly a read error. V and J are TRBV5-1 and TRBJ1-2; possible D gene TRBD1, 5 bases. Per the germline V gene, CDR1 is SGHRS and CDR2 is YFSETQ. This CDR3 spans 13 amino acids. The CDR3 nucleotides are TGTGCCAGCAGTCCGGGGGGGAGCTATGGCTACACCTTC. Translated, it gives CASSPGGSYGYTF.

V and J are TRBV23-1 and TRBJ2-6; D unclear. TRBV23-1 falls under the ORF class, with uncertain function. Trimming cost V 0 bases and J 1 base, with 10 bases left between them. There are 17 residues in the CDR3. The CDR3: CASSQSEVPSGANVLTF. The CDR3 DNA follows: TGCGCCAGCAGTCAATCAGAAGTCCCGTCTGGGGCCAACGTCCTGACTTTC.

V gene TRBV9 combines with J gene TRBJ2-5, with 7 bases lining up with TRBD1. Germline V gene data show CDR1 as SGDLS and CDR2 as YYNGEE. The length of the CDR3 is 13 residues. Trimming at V came to 0 bases and at J to 9 bases, leaving 5 bases not matched to a gene. The CDR3 here is CASSVDTTGAQYF. The CDR3 nucleotides read TGTGCCAGCAGCGTAGATACAACAGGGGCCCAGTACTTC.

This clonotype has only a few counts. The V gene is TRBV5-6, the J gene TRBJ2-5, with no clear D. This CDR3 is built from 15 residues. Germline lookup yields CDR1 SGHDT and CDR2 YYEEEE. Trimming removed 4 bases at V and 3 bases at J, with 16 bases between. The CDR3 coding sequence is TGTGCCAGCAGCCTTGGACGGCAAATGGAAGAGACCCAGTACTTC. Its protein product is CASSLGRQMEETQYF.

This clonotype was counted at least ten times. This CDR3 reads CASRETGVTGELFF. The DNA of the CDR3 is TGTGCCAGCCGGGAGACAGGGGTCACCGGGGAGCTGTTTTTT. The V gene is TRBV6-5, the J gene TRBJ2-2; the match to TRBD1 covers 8 bases. Unmatched junction bases numbered 6, after V lost 8 bases and J lost 4 bases. This CDR3 spans 14 amino acids. Looked up from germline, CDR1 is MNHEY and CDR2 is SVGAGI.

The V gene is TRBV19, the J gene TRBJ2-2; 7 nucleotides match TRBD2. Germline V gene data show CDR1 as LNHDA and CDR2 as SQIVND (reference sequence). The V and J ends lost 10 bases and 2 bases, in that order; junction bases with no gene match: 13. The CDR3 is made up of 16 amino acids. The CDR3 DNA follows: TGTGCCACCCTTAATAGGCCTAGCGGAAACACCGGGGAGCTGTTTTTT. This codes for CATLNRPSGNTGELFF.

This clonotype was observed a handful of times. The CDR3: CASSLFAAGSWRTNTGELFF. In DNA, the CDR3 is TGTGCCAGCAGCTTATTTGCTGCGGGGTCCTGGCGCACGAACACCGGGGAGCTGTTTTTT. This chain uses TRBV5-6 with TRBJ2-2, with D possibly being TRBD2 (6 bases). The germline V gene has CDR1 SGHDT and CDR2 YYEEEE. V was clipped by 2 bases and J by 0 bases, with 23 bases between them. The length of the CDR3 is 20 residues.

This chain joins TRBV4-3 and TRBJ2-1, with TRBD2 identical over 11 bases. Germline V gene sequence: CDR1 LGHNA, CDR2 YSLEER. This CDR3 region has 15 residues. J gave up 10 bases and V 1 base, and 6 bases lay outside the gene matches. DNA for the CDR3: TGCGCCAGCAGCCAAGGTCCTAGCGGGAGGCCCGAGCAGTTCTTC. It translates to CASSQGPSGRPEQFF.

This clonotype occurred a few times. The chain employs TRBV12-3 or TRBV12-4 and TRBJ2-2; 11 nucleotides align to TRBD1. The CDR3 is 15 residues long. Germline trimming cut 1 base from V and 5 bases from J; bases unmatched to any gene: 0. This CDR3 reads CASSLGDRGTGELFF. The CDR3, as DNA: TGTGCCAGCAGTTTAGGGGACAGGGGGACCGGGGAGCTGTTTTTT.